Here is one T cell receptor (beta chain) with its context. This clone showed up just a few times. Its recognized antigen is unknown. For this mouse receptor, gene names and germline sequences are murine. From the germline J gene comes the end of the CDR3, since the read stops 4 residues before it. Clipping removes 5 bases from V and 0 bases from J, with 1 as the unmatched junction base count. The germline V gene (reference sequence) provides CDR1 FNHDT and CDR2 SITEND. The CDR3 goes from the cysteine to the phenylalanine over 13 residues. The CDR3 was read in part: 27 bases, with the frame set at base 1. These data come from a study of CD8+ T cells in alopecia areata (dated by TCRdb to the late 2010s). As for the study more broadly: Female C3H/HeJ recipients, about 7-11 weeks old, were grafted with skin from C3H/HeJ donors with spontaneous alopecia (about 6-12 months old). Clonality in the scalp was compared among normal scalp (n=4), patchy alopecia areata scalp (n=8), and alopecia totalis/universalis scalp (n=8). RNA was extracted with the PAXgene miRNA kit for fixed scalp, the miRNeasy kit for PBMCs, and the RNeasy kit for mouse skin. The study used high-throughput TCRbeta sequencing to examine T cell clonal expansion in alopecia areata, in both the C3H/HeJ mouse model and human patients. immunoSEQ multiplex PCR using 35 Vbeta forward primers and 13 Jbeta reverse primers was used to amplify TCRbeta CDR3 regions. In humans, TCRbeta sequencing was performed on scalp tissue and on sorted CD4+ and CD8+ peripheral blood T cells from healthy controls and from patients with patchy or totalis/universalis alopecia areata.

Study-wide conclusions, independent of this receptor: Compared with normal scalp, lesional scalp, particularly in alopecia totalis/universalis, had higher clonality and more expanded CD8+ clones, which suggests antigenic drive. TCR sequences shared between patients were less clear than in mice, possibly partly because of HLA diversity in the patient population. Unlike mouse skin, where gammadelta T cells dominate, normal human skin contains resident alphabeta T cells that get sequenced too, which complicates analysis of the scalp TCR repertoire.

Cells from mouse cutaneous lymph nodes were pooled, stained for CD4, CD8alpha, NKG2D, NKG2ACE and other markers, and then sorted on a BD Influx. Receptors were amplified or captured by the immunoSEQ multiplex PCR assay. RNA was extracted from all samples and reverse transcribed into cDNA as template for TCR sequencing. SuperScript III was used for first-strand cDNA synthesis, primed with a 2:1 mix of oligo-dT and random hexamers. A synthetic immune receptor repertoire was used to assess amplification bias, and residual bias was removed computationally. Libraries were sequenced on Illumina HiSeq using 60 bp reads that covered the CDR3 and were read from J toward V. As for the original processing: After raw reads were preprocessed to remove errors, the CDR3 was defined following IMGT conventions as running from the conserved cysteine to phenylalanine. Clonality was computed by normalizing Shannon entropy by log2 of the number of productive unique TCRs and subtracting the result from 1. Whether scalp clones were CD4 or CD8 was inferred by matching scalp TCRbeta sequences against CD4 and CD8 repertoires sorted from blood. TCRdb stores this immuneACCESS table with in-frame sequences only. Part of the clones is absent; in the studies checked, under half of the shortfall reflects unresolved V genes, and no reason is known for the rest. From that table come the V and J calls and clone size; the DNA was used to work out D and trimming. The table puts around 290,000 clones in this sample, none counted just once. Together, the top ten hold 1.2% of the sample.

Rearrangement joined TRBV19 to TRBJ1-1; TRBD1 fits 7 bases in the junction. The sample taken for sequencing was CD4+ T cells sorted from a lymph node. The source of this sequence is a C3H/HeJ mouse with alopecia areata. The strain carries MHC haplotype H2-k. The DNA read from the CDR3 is TGTGCCAGCAGGACAGGGACAAACACA. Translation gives CASRTGTNT. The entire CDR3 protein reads CASRTGTNTEVFF. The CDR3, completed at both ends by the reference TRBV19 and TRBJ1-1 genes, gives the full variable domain GGIITQTPKFLIGQEGQKLTLKCQQNFNHDTMYWYRQDSGKGLRLIYYSITENDLQKGDLSEGYDASREKKSSFSLTVTSAQKNEMAVFLCASRTGTNTEVFFGKGTRLTVV.